This T cell receptor (beta chain) was identified during a study of CD8 T cells in ankylosing spondylitis. Regarding the study as a whole: Disease-associated clones were CD8+ and fairly uncommon in peripheral blood. About 8 highly homologous variants formed a TCR beta motif that appeared characteristic of ankylosing spondylitis blood. From matched ankylosing spondylitis synovial fluid, disease-linked clones were reportedly recovered at significantly enriched levels.

MiXCR, run by TCRdb on the 5' RACE reads, gives a single entry per CDR3 protein. The sample lists some 700,000 distinct CDR3 sequences, roughly 19% occurring once. This clonotype turned up a few times. Its cognate antigen is unknown. Germline assignment: CDR1 DFQATT and CDR2 SNEGSKA (reference sequence). Losses at the gene ends were 4 bases for V and 3 bases for J; bases not matched to a gene: 5. The CDR3 is 13 amino acids. The sample taken for sequencing was blood, either unsorted or a sorted T cell fraction (not recorded which). The TCR originated in a male donor with ankylosing spondylitis. The J gene is TRBJ2-7, the V gene TRBV20-1; 8 nucleotides agree with TRBD2. CDR3 sequence (DNA): TGCAGTGCTATTAGCGGGGCCAACTACGAGCAGTACTTC. Encoded protein: CSAISGANYEQYF.